This T cell receptor (beta chain) was documented in a study of T cell repertoires in cytomegalovirus infection (dated by TCRdb to between 2018 and 2020). Background on the whole study: Peptide stimulations targeted recently identified HLA-C-restricted CMV epitopes, whose presentation resists viral immunomodulation, together with well-studied HLA-B-restricted epitopes. Donor HLA type was relevant to the analysis, because carriage of CMV infection together with the matching HLA type was indicated by public TCR beta signatures. General study outcomes and caveats: Carriers of CMV infection plus the relevant HLA type were discriminated by the cumulative frequency of public TCR beta family members in the study cohort and in an independent roughly 380-donor cohort. In the ex vivo response, HLA-C-restricted CMV-specific TCR beta clonotypes were dominant, and in two of eight donors the single most frequent clonotype came from this HLA-C-restricted group.

The CDR3 runs 16 amino acids, cysteine and phenylalanine included. Solely the CDR3 DNA is kept, with 48 bases framed from the first base. Between the V and J ends, shortened by 4 bases and 0 bases respectively, the junction contains 15 bases. CDR1 is given as SNHLY and CDR2 as FYNNEI, both from the germline V gene. What this sample's treatment or condition label stands for: in vitro stimulation with specific CMV peptide epitopes to enrich CMV-specific T cells. Sequenced on an Illumina HiSeq 1500. Clones were called with MiXCR by TCRdb after fastp trimmed the public reads at Q25, and only in-frame beta chains were retained. When rows share a CDR3 protein, they turn into one entry using the most common DNA and genes. In all, the sample holds 640,000 or so distinct CDR3 sequences, and roughly a third of those were seen once. The biggest ten clones account for around a sixth of the sample. About this clonotype: No antigen is known for it. One base away there is no much larger clone; base qualities are not given.

The sequence was collected from a human donor in good health (CMV status not recorded). Some clones in this sample may be carry-over from other donors' samples. The V and J segments used are TRBV2 and TRBJ1-2; 5 matching bases give a weak D call of TRBD1. This material consisted of cultured PBMCs, taken from culture after CMV antigen stimulation. Read as DNA, the sequence is TGTGCCAGCAGTGGACCGACAGTGCTAGCTAACTATGGCTACACCTTC. This codes for CASSGPTVLANYGYTF.